A single sample gave rise to the 17 T cell receptor beta chains below, sequenced in a study of TIL therapy for anti-PD-1-resistant metastatic lung cancer. Sequencing used immunoSEQ v3. The assay was immunoSEQ multiplex PCR, and TCRdb's table has in-frame clones only and misses some. The table has tens of thousands of clones, approximately 79% seen once. As for time point: pre-treatment sample, taken before nivolumab and TIL therapy. The sequences come from blood, collected at baseline. The receptors come from a woman aged 30-79 years with non-small cell lung cancer.

The chain carries TRBV15 and TRBJ2-3; D unresolved. CDR3 length: 13 amino acids. Germline CDR1 and CDR2: LNHNV and YYDKDF (reference sequence). Trimming took off 0 bases at V and 4 bases at J, with 5 bases between the two ends. As DNA, the CDR3 is TGTGCCACCAGCAGAGATGTTCCAGATACGCAGTATTTT. Its protein product is CATSRDVPDTQYF.

This clone was counted a few times. This sequence joins TRBV2 and TRBJ1-1, with D unclear. CDR3 length equals 15 residues. Germline-derived CDR1 and CDR2 are SNHLY and FYNNEI. V lost 3 bases to trimming and J lost 4 bases, with 15 bases between them. CDR3 sequence: CASSEGWGGSTEAFF. The DNA of the CDR3 is TGTGCCAGCAGTGAGGGCTGGGGAGGAAGCACTGAAGCTTTCTTT.

This rearrangement joins TRBV7-3 to TRBJ1-1; D unresolved. The CDR3 covers 13 residues. The V end was cut by 3 bases, the J end by 7 bases, with 12 bases between. Germline CDR1 is SGHTA and CDR2 is FQGTGA. This chain's CDR3 is CASSFDGKGEAFF. The DNA for the CDR3 is TGTGCCAGCAGCTTCGACGGGAAGGGTGAAGCTTTCTTT.

The chain carries TRBV27 and TRBJ2-2; D perhaps matches TRBD1 (5 bases). Germline V lookup: CDR1 MNHEY, CDR2 SMNVEV (reference sequence). The V end lost 3 bases, the J end lost 4 bases, and 12 bases lay between the germline ends. The CDR3 has 15 residues. CDR3 in amino acids: CASSFKGIGTGELFF. CDR3 sequence (DNA): TGTGCCAGCAGTTTCAAGGGGATCGGCACCGGGGAGCTGTTTTTT.

Only a few counts were recorded for this clone. The chain employs TRBV7-9 and TRBJ1-6, with a weak D call TRBD1 (6 bases). From germline, CDR1 is SEHNR and CDR2 FQNEAQ (reference sequence). V shed 3 bases and J shed 6 bases, with 18 bases lying between them. There are 17 residues in the CDR3. CDR3: CASSLVTVIGGNSPLHF. CDR3 DNA: TGTGCCAGCAGCTTGGTGACCGTTATAGGGGGTAATTCACCCCTCCACTTT.

The genes are TRBV7-2 and TRBJ1-1; D gene ambiguous. Trimming cost V 0 bases and J 8 bases, with 10 bases left between them. There are 13 residues in the CDR3. CDR1 and CDR2 (germline): SGHTA, FQGNSA. The CDR3 DNA sequence: TGTGCCAGCAGCTTAGCCGGGGTCGGAGAAGCTTTCTTT. Its translation: CASSLAGVGEAFF.

The genes are TRBV11-2 and TRBJ2-5; 10 positions match TRBD2. V lost 0 bases to trimming and J lost 7 bases; unmatched junction nucleotides: 8. The V gene's germline CDR1 is SGHAT and CDR2 FQNNGV. The CDR3 extends over 16 amino acids. Written as DNA, the CDR3 is TGTGCCAGCAGCTTAGATTCCCCTAGCGGGAGTGGGACCCAGTACTTC. It codes for CASSLDSPSGSGTQYF.

The chain uses TRBV5-1 and TRBJ2-2; D not resolved. V was clipped by 3 bases and J by 1 base, with 10 bases between them. The CDR3 spans 15 residues. Germline values: CDR1 SGHRS, CDR2 YFSETQ. The CDR3 nucleotides read TGCGCCAGCAGCTCGACTGGCCAGAACACCGGGGAGCTGTTTTTT. Encoded protein: CASSSTGQNTGELFF.

V and J are TRBV19 and TRBJ1-1; D is unclear. V shed 5 bases and J shed 4 bases, with 11 bases lying between them. The CDR3 sequence is 13 residues long. Germline-derived CDR1 and CDR2 are LNHDA and SQIVND (reference sequence). The chain's CDR3 is CASSGMVGTEAFF. CDR3 nucleotide sequence: TGTGCCAGTAGTGGGATGGTCGGCACTGAAGCTTTCTTT.

This clone was observed a single time. The chain is built from TRBV4-3 and TRBJ2-1, with 8 bases lining up with TRBD2. Trimming at V came to 3 bases and at J to 7 bases, leaving 5 bases not matched to a gene. The CDR3 has 14 amino acids. In germline, CDR1 is LGHNA, CDR2 YSLEER. This chain's CDR3 is CASSHPGGLNEQFF. The DNA for the CDR3 is TGCGCCAGCAGCCACCCGGGGGGGTTGAATGAGCAGTTCTTC.

The chain couples TRBV4-1 to TRBJ2-2; D not resolved. V dropped 0 bases and J dropped 1 base, with 12 bases sitting between them. The CDR3 runs 17 residues. Germline assignment: CDR1 MGHRA and CDR2 YSYEKL. The CDR3 DNA reads as TGCGCCAGCAGCCAAGATACACCCACCTGGAACACCGGGGAGCTGTTTTTT. Amino acid sequence: CASSQDTPTWNTGELFF.

V usage is TRBV6-5 and J usage is TRBJ2-7; weak D call: TRBD2 (6 bases). Germline CDR1 is MNHEY and CDR2 is SVGAGI. The CDR3 loop spans 14 amino acids. Trimming shortened V by 5 bases and J by 3 bases, and 14 bases separated the two germline ends. The CDR3 protein is CASSPRGFIYEQYF. CDR3 nucleotide sequence: TGTGCCAGCAGTCCACGGGGGTTTATCTACGAGCAGTACTTC.

The rearrangement uses TRBV9 and TRBJ2-7; 9 positions match TRBD2. The CDR3 sequence is 14 residues long. Germline CDR1 is SGDLS and CDR2 is YYNGEE. V shed 4 bases, J shed 7 bases, and the junction held 9 bases outside the gene matches. CDR3 loop: CASSPGLAGNEQYF. As DNA, the CDR3 is TGTGCCAGCAGCCCGGGACTAGCCGGGAATGAGCAGTACTTC.

This clone was detected once. J is TRBJ2-5 and V is TRBV9, with D possibly being TRBD2 (6 bases). The germline gives CDR1 SGDLS, CDR2 YYNGEE. The CDR3 sequence is 14 residues long. The V end lost 0 bases, the J end lost 7 bases, and 13 bases lay between the germline ends. The CDR3 is CASSVGSGSWTQYF. The CDR3 bases are TGTGCCAGCAGCGTAGGATCCGGGAGTTGGACCCAGTACTTC.

The chain joins TRBV2 to TRBJ1-2, with no clear D. The CDR3 is 12 residues long. With 2 bases removed from V and 8 bases from J, the gap between germline ends came to 9 bases. Germline CDR1 is SNHLY and CDR2 is FYNNEI. CDR3 DNA sequence: TGTGCCAGCAGTGAAAGTACATCGGGCTACACCTTC. Its translation is CASSESTSGYTF.

The J gene is TRBJ1-2, the V gene TRBV7-2; D remains ambiguous. V was pared by 4 bases and J by 5 bases, with 11 bases between. Germline V gene lookup returns CDR1 SGHTA and CDR2 FQGNSA. The length of the CDR3 is 13 residues. CDR3 nucleotide sequence: TGTGCCAGCAGCTCGCCCGGGTGGTATGGCTACACCTTC. The encoded protein is CASSSPGWYGYTF.

This clone was detected a few times. The chain employs TRBV6-6 and TRBJ2-7; unclear D gene. The CDR3 sequence is 13 residues long. Germline V gene lookup returns CDR1 MNHNY and CDR2 SVGAGI (reference sequence). V was pared by 2 bases and J by 3 bases, with 8 bases between. The CDR3 sequence is CASSYGAFYEQYF. The CDR3 coding sequence is TGTGCCAGCAGTTACGGAGCGTTCTACGAGCAGTACTTC.